The 28 T cell receptor beta chains presented below share a single source sample, sequenced in a study of cytomegalovirus exposure and HLA in healthy donors. Use of 60 Vbeta and 13 Jbeta primers characterized the PCR. This table comes from immunoSEQ multiplex PCR, and its TCRdb copy is limited to in-frame clones, with some not included. Seen here are 160,000 or so clones, over 70% observed once, and the top ten hold 4% to 5.5%. The sequencing sample was made of PBMCs. The receptors here all came from a man younger than 45 in good health and CMV-seronegative.

The chain has TRBV30 and TRBJ1-2, with D perhaps TRBD1 (6 bases). In germline, CDR1 is GTSNPN, CDR2 SVGIG (reference sequence). Between the trimmed V and J ends, which lost 8 bases and 4 bases, there was a span of 14 bases. The CDR3 has 12 amino acids. The CDR3 region is CAVGTGSYGYTF. The CDR3, as DNA: TGTGCCGTGGGAACAGGGAGCTATGGCTACACCTTC.

This rearrangement joins TRBV6-1 to TRBJ1-2; D may be TRBD1 (5 bases). V was shortened by 2 bases and J by 6 bases, with 13 bases between the two germline ends. Germline CDR1 reads MNHNS; CDR2 reads SASEGT. The CDR3 length is 14 residues. For the CDR3, the DNA is TGTGCCAGCAGTGAAAGGGGAACATGGGATGGCTACACCTTC. It translates to CASSERGTWDGYTF.

The rearrangement joins TRBV11-1 to TRBJ2-3; 8 positions match TRBD2. Trimming took 4 bases from V and 0 from J; bases not matched to a gene: 3. The CDR3 is 15 amino acids. CDR1 is SGHAT, CDR2 FQDESV, per germline (reference sequence). CDR3 DNA sequence: TGTGCCAGCAGCTCCCGCGGGGGGAGCACAGATACGCAGTATTTT. Protein product: CASSSRGGSTDTQYF.

The chain joins TRBV10-3 to TRBJ2-1; perhaps TRBD2 as D (6 bases). V was trimmed by 6 bases and J by 0 bases, leaving 21 bases between them. Germline assignment: CDR1 ENHRY and CDR2 SYGVKD. This CDR3 is 18 amino acids long. The CDR3 nucleotides read TGTGCCATCAGGGGGGGACGGATGGGGCAAGGCTCCTACAATGAGCAGTTCTTC. The encoded protein is CAIRGGRMGQGSYNEQFF.

The chain is built from TRBV10-2 and TRBJ1-1; D is unclear. The CDR3 runs 12 residues. Germline values: CDR1 WSHSY, CDR2 SAAADI. Trimming took off 8 bases at V and 1 base at J, with 8 bases between the two ends. The CDR3 nucleotides read TGCGCCAGCCGGTCGGGGAACACTGAAGCTTTCTTT. Translated, it gives CASRSGNTEAFF.

The chain carries TRBV5-6 and TRBJ2-7; D remains unclear. Per germline, CDR1 SGHDT and CDR2 YYEEEE. The length of the CDR3 is 13 residues. V was clipped by 7 bases and J by 0 bases, with 11 bases between them. CDR3 amino acids: CASCPASSYEQYF. The DNA for the CDR3 is TGTGCCAGCTGTCCAGCGAGCTCCTACGAGCAGTACTTC. Drawing the rest from reference TRBV5-6 and TRBJ2-7, the complete variable domain is DAGVTQSPTHLIKTRGQQVTLRCSPKSGHDTVSWYQQALGQGPQFIFQYYEEEERQRGNFPDRFSGHQFPNYSSELNVNALLLGDSALYLCASCPASSYEQYFGPGTRLTVT.

The J gene is TRBJ2-7, the V gene TRBV30; D is unclear. There are 15 residues in the CDR3. The V and J ends lost 0 bases and 2 bases respectively, with 14 bases between them. Per germline, CDR1 GTSNPN and CDR2 SVGIG (reference sequence). DNA of the CDR3: TGTGCCTGGAGTGTACTCCCAGGTTACGCCTACGAGCAGTACTTC. It encodes CAWSVLPGYAYEQYF.

This clone was seen a single time. The chain combines TRBV29-1 with TRBJ2-3, with TRBD2 matching over 7 bases. V shed 3 bases, J shed 8 bases, and the junction held 17 bases outside the gene matches. The CDR3 length is 16 residues. Germline CDR1 reads SQVTM; CDR2 reads ANQGSEA. The DNA of the CDR3 is TGCAGCGTTGAGTGGGTAGGGGAGGGAATACGAGGTACGCAGTATTTT. Translating gives CSVEWVGEGIRGTQYF.

The chain employs TRBV23-1 and TRBJ2-1; 10 nucleotides line up with TRBD2. TRBV23-1 is an ORF; its function is uncertain. The V gene end was trimmed by 6 bases and the J gene end by 5 bases; junction bases not matched to a gene: 4. This CDR3 has 14 amino acids. CDR3 nucleotides: TGCGCCAGCAGAGGACTAGCGGACGACAATGAGCAGTTCTTC. Translating gives CASRGLADDNEQFF.

The V call is TRBV25-1, the J call TRBJ2-5; 7 bases are shared with TRBD1. The J call may be in error: the DNA end matches TRBJ2-7 better. Germline CDR1 MGHDK, CDR2 SYGVNS. This CDR3 is 15 amino acids long. This CDR3 reads CASSPLNRGIYEQYF. For the CDR3, the DNA is TGTGCCAGCAGTCCCCTTAACAGGGGAATCTACGAGCAGTACTTC.

This chain links TRBV27 with TRBJ2-7, with 7 bases fitting TRBD1. Germline values: CDR1 MNHEY, CDR2 SMNVEV (reference sequence). This CDR3 comprises 14 residues. The trim removed 2 bases at V and 5 bases at J, leaving 6 bases unmatched. CDR3 sequence (DNA): TGTGCCAGCAGTTTAGACAGGGTTAGGGACGAGCAGTACTTC. It yields the protein CASSLDRVRDEQYF.

The chain combines TRBV14 with TRBJ1-6; D possibly corresponds to TRBD1 (5 bases). The V and J ends lost 3 bases and 4 bases respectively, with 7 bases between them. Germline V gene sequence: CDR1 SGHDN, CDR2 FVKESK. The CDR3 sequence is 14 residues long. The CDR3 here is CASSHAGYNSPLHF. CDR3 bases: TGTGCCAGCAGCCATGCAGGGTATAATTCACCCCTCCACTTT.

CDR3 sequence: CASSQGPRGFPSYEQYF. The CDR3 DNA reads as TGCGCCAGCAGCCAAGGCCCGCGGGGGTTCCCCTCCTACGAGCAGTACTTC. The J gene is TRBJ2-7, the V gene TRBV4-1; 7 bases agree with TRBD2. Unmatched junction bases numbered 9, after V lost 1 base and J lost 0 bases. The CDR3 extends over 17 amino acids. The germline V gene encodes CDR1 MGHRA and CDR2 YSYEKL.

V gene TRBV28 combines with J gene TRBJ2-7, with a tentative D call TRBD2 (5 bases). This CDR3 spans 15 amino acids. The V end lost 3 bases, the J end lost 3 bases, and 15 bases lay between the germline ends. CDR1 is MDHEN and CDR2 is SYDVKM in the germline V gene. The CDR3: CASSFPRGGGYEQYF. CDR3 DNA: TGTGCCAGCAGTTTCCCTCGCGGAGGAGGCTACGAGCAGTACTTC.

The gene calls are TRBV7-9 and TRBJ1-5, with TRBD1 matching over 10 bases. The germline gives CDR1 SEHNR, CDR2 FQNEAQ (reference sequence). CDR3 size: 15 residues. The V segment lost 1 base and the J segment 5 bases; nucleotides outside the gene matches: 2. CDR3 protein: CASSLGDRGHQPQHF. The CDR3 bases are TGTGCCAGCAGCTTAGGCGACAGGGGGCATCAGCCCCAGCATTTT.

The chain joins TRBV5-1 to TRBJ1-2; possibly TRBD1 for D (5 bases). The V gene's germline CDR1 is SGHRS and CDR2 YFSETQ. V gave up 4 bases and J gave up 4 bases, with 17 bases separating them. This CDR3 is built from 15 residues. This CDR3 reads CASSPGGQGIYGYTF. In nucleotides, the CDR3 is TGCGCCAGCAGCCCCGGAGGGCAGGGAATCTATGGCTACACCTTC.

The chain joins TRBV19 to TRBJ1-1; 9 positions agree with TRBD1. V was pared by 7 bases and J by 5 bases, with 11 bases of the junction left unmatched. Germline V lookup: CDR1 LNHDA, CDR2 SQIVND (reference sequence). The CDR3 is 15 residues long. The CDR3 reads CASTNRGTGRTEAFF. DNA of the CDR3: TGTGCCAGTACGAATCGAGGGACAGGGAGGACTGAAGCTTTCTTT. The variable domain in full, with the rest retrieved from reference TRBV19 and TRBJ1-1, is DGGITQSPKYLFRKEGQNVTLSCEQNLNHDAMYWYRQDPGQGLRLIYYSQIVNDFQKGDIAEGYSVSREKKESFPLTVTSAQKNPTAFYLCASTNRGTGRTEAFFGQGTRLTVV.

The rearrangement links TRBV2 to TRBJ2-3; a possible D gene is TRBD2 (6 bases). V gave up 6 bases and J gave up 4 bases, with 20 bases separating them. This CDR3 has 16 residues. Per the germline V gene, CDR1 is SNHLY and CDR2 is FYNNEI. This CDR3 is CASSAGRNPPADTQYF. CDR3 coding DNA: TGTGCCAGCAGCGCAGGGAGGAATCCACCTGCAGATACGCAGTATTTT.

This clone was detected a few times. The chain is built from TRBV5-1 and TRBJ1-2, with TRBD1 identical over 7 bases. The CDR3 sequence is 14 residues long. The J segment lost 4 bases and the V segment lost 5 bases, leaving 8 bases of the junction unmatched. Germline V gene lookup returns CDR1 SGHRS and CDR2 YFSETQ. The CDR3, as DNA: TGCGCCAGCAGTCCCACAGGGGACCTCTATGGCTACACCTTC. Translating gives CASSPTGDLYGYTF.

The chain combines TRBV7-3 with TRBJ2-1, with TRBD2 as a possible D gene (6 bases). The CDR3 length is 14 residues. Germline V gives CDR1 SGHTA, CDR2 FQGTGA. The V and J ends lost 5 bases and 10 bases respectively, with 18 bases between them. This CDR3 reads CASSLDGGLGEQFF. CDR3 nucleotides: TGTGCCAGCAGCCTGGACGGAGGGCTGGGGGAGCAGTTCTTC.

The rearrangement uses TRBV5-1 and TRBJ1-1; D gene unclear. CDR1 is SGHRS, CDR2 YFSETQ, per germline. This CDR3 has 14 amino acids. Deletions cut 0 bases from V and 7 bases from J, with 13 bases between. The CDR3 is CASSLAQVSIEAFF. CDR3 nucleotides: TGCGCCAGCAGCTTGGCCCAGGTGTCTATTGAAGCTTTCTTT.

V and J are TRBV6-5 and TRBJ1-3; the D gene is possibly TRBD1 (6 bases). Germline CDR1 reads MNHEY; CDR2 reads SVGAGI. Trimming removed 6 bases from V and 6 bases from J, with 18 bases in between. The CDR3 spans 15 residues. In nucleotides, the CDR3 is TGTGCCAGCAGGTCCCGACAGGCCCAGAAAAACACCATATATTTT. It yields the protein CASRSRQAQKNTIYF.

The chain recombines TRBV5-1 with TRBJ2-7; D is unclear. Germline V lookup: CDR1 SGHRS, CDR2 YFSETQ. The CDR3 is 14 amino acids. Trimming shortened V by 5 bases and J by 0 bases, and 12 bases separated the two germline ends. CDR3 nucleotides: TGCGCCAGCAGAACCGCTAGTAGCTCCTACGAGCAGTACTTC. As protein: CASRTASSSYEQYF.

This clone was seen only a few times. This rearrangement joins TRBV28 to TRBJ2-3; 9 bases match TRBD2. V gave up 5 bases and J gave up 5 bases; unmatched junction bases: 11. The CDR3 consists of 16 residues. Germline CDR1 and CDR2: MDHEN and SYDVKM. The CDR3 region has the DNA TGTGCCAGCAGTCCGTCGGCGACTAGCGGAGGAGATACGCAGTATTTT. Translation: CASSPSATSGGDTQYF.

The chain is built from TRBV7-9 and TRBJ1-2; 9 bases agree with TRBD1. Trimming took 1 base from V and 8 from J; bases not matched to a gene: 5. Germline CDR1 is SEHNR and CDR2 is FQNEAQ (reference sequence). The CDR3 totals 14 residues. The DNA of the CDR3 is TGTGCCAGCAGCTTAGGGGGGACAGGGATCGGCTACACCTTC. Protein sequence: CASSLGGTGIGYTF.

The chain has TRBV7-9 and TRBJ2-5; 9 bases line up with TRBD1. The better agreement between TRBJ2-7 and the DNA end casts doubt on the J call. Germline V gene lookup returns CDR1 SEHNR and CDR2 FQNEAQ (reference sequence). The CDR3 totals 15 residues. As DNA, the CDR3 is TGTGCCAGCAGCTTAGGGGACAGGGTTTCCTACGAGCAGTACTTC. Protein: CASSLGDRVSYEQYF.

The CDR3 region has the DNA TGCAGCGTTTTGGAGGGAAACACCATATATTTT. Its protein product is CSVLEGNTIYF. The rearrangement joins TRBV29-1 to TRBJ1-3; D unclear. The V end lost 5 bases, the J end lost 4 bases, and 6 bases lay between the germline ends. Germline CDR1 SQVTM, CDR2 ANQGSEA. This CDR3 spans 11 amino acids.

Written as DNA, the CDR3 is TGTGCCAGCAGCTTAGGGGGAGGGGACAGGGTGAGACAGCCCCAGCATTTT. Its protein product is CASSLGGGDRVRQPQHF. The chain links TRBV7-9 to TRBJ1-5; 9 nucleotides align to TRBD1. Looked up from germline, CDR1 is SEHNR and CDR2 is FQNEAQ (reference sequence). Unmatched junction bases numbered 11, after V lost 1 base and J lost 7 bases. The CDR3 is 17 residues long.